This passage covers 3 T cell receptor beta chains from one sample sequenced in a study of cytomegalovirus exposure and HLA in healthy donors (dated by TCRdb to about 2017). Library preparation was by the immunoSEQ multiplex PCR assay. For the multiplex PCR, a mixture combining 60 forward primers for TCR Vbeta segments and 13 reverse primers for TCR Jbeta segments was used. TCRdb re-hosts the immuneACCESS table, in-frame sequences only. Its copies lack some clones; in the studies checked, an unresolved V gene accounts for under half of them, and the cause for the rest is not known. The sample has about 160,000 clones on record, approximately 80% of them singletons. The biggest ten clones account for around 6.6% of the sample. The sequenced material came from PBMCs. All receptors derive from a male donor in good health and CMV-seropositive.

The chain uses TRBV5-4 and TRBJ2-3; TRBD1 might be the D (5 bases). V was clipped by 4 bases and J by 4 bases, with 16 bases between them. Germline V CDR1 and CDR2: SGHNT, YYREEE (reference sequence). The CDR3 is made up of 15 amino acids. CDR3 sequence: CASSQATRAADTQYF. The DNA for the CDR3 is TGTGCCAGCAGCCAAGCGACCAGGGCAGCAGATACGCAGTATTTT.

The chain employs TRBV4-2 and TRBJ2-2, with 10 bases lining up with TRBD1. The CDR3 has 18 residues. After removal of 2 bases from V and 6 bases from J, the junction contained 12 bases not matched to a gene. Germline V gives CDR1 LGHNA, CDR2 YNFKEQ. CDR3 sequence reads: CASSQPWTGGNWAGELFF. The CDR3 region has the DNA TGTGCCAGCAGCCAACCCTGGACAGGGGGAAATTGGGCCGGGGAGCTGTTTTTT.

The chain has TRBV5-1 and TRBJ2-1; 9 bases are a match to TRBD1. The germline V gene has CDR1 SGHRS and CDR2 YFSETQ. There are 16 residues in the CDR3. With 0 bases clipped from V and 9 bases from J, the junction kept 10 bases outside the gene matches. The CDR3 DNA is TGCGCCAGCAGCTTGGGCGTAGGACAGGGGATCGGTGAGCAGTTCTTC. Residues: CASSLGVGQGIGEQFF.